This T cell receptor beta chain came from a study of T-cell reconstitution after alpha-beta-depleted transplantation in children. This clonotype has at least ten counts. With 3 bases clipped from V and 8 bases from J, the junction kept 14 bases outside the gene matches. This CDR3 has 17 residues. The germline V gene encodes CDR1 KGHSH and CDR2 LQKENI. During its preparation, the TCRbeta library received unique molecular identifiers. TCRdb re-called the PCR reads through MiXCR, storing one row per CDR3 protein. The top ten clones hold roughly 6% of a sample with 200,000 to 250,000 distinct CDR3 sequences, roughly 8% of them seen once.

The chain links TRBV18 to TRBJ2-4, with 9 bases fitting TRBD2. Source: PBMCs, mostly from graft donor cells, taken 180 days after TCRalphabeta/CD19-depleted stem cell transplant. The source of this sequence is a male patient younger than 18 who had a stem cell transplant for acute lymphoblastic leukemia, so the T cells may come from the graft donor. The CDR3: CASSPSTLAGSPDIQYF. CDR3 nucleotides: TGTGCCAGCTCACCCTCGACCCTAGCGGGGTCTCCAGACATTCAGTACTTC. Together with reference TRBV18 and TRBJ2-4, the CDR3 gives the full variable domain: NAGVMQNPRHLVRRRGQEARLRCSPMKGHSHVYWYRQLPEEGLKFMVYLQKENIIDESGMPKERFSAEFPKEGPSILRIQQVVRGDSAAYFCASSPSTLAGSPDIQYFGAGTRLSVL.